This TCR beta chain was recovered during a study of OX40 agonist ivuxolimab in advanced cancers. The V end was cut by 4 bases, the J end by 13 bases, with 14 bases between. This CDR3 has 13 residues. The germline CDR1 and CDR2 sequences are SNHLY and FYNNEI. The method was immunoSEQ multiplex PCR; TCRdb's version includes in-frame clones alone and lacks a portion of them. The sample lists around 70,000 clones, 85% occurring once. The chain has TRBV2 and TRBJ1-6, with D perhaps TRBD1 (6 bases). This sequence was found in an adult with an advanced solid tumor such as melanoma, head and neck, liver or kidney cancer. This sample comprised CD4+ or CD8+ T cells sorted from blood, obtained in a trial of the OX40 agonist ivuxolimab. The CDR3 DNA is TGTGCCAGCAGTGCCAGGGGTATCGGTCCCCTCCACTTT. Its translation is CASSARGIGPLHF.